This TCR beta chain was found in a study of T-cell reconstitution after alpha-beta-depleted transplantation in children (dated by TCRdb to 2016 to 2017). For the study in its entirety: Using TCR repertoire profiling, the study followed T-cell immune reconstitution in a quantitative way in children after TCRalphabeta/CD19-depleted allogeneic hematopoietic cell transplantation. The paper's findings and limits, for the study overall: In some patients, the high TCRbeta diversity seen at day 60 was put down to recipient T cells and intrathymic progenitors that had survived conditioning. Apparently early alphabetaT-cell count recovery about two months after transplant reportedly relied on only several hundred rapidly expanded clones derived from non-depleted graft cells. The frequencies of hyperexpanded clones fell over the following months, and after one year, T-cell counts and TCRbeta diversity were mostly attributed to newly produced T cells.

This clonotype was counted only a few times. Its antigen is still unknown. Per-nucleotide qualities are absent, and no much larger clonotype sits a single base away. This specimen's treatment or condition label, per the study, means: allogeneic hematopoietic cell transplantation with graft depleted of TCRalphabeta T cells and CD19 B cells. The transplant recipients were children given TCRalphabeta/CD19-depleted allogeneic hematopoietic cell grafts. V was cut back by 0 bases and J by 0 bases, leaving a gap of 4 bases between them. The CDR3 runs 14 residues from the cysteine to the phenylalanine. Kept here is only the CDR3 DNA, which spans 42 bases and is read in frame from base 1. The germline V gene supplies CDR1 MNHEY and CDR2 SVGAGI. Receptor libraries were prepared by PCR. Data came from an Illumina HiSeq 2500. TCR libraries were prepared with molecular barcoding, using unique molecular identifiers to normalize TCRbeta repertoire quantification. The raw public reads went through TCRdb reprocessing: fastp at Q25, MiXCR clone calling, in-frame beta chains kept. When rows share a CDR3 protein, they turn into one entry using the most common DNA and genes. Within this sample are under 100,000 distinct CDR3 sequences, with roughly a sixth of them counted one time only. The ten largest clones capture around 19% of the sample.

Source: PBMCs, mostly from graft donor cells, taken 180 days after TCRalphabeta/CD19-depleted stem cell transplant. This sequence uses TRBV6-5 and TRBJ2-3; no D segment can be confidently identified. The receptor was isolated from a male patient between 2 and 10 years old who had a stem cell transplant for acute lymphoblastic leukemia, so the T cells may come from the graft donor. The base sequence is TGTGCCAGCAGTTACTCTCCTAGCACAGATACGCAGTATTTT. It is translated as CASSYSPSTDTQYF.